The 30 T cell receptor beta chains below come from one sample, sequenced in a study of blood T cells in healthy people across ages. A J-beta primer mix and a sample-barcoded 5' primer were used in a second PCR of roughly 6 to 11 cycles. Each CDR3 protein gets one entry after TCRdb re-called the 5' RACE reads with MiXCR. The sample lists approximately 1,000,000 distinct CDR3 sequences; roughly two fifths were seen once. The sequenced sample consisted of blood. The source is a man aged 18 to 30 in good health.

V and J are TRBV12-3 or TRBV12-4 and TRBJ1-5; the D gene is possibly TRBD1 (5 bases). The CDR3 length is 12 residues. V was trimmed by 7 bases and J by 7 bases, leaving 11 bases between them. The CDR3 loop reads CASKAGSQPQHF. CDR3 DNA: TGTGCCAGCAAGGCAGGGTCCCAGCCCCAGCATTTT.

The V and J genes are TRBV20-1 and TRBJ1-1; 7 bases are shared with TRBD1. Per the germline V gene, CDR1 is DFQATT and CDR2 is SNEGSKA (reference sequence). Trimming cost V 3 bases and J 0 bases; bases outside gene matches: 13. This CDR3 contains 17 residues. The CDR3 sequence: CSASGYGIDRVNTEAFF. Written as DNA, the CDR3 is TGCAGTGCTAGTGGCTACGGTATCGACAGGGTGAACACTGAAGCTTTCTTT.

The chain employs TRBV2 and TRBJ1-2; no clear D. Trimming pared 7 bases from V and 8 bases from J, leaving 11 bases between. CDR1 is SNHLY and CDR2 is FYNNEI in the germline V gene. This CDR3 region has 11 residues. CDR3 DNA sequence: TGTGCCAGCATATGGGGAGGAGGCTACACCTTC. Translated: CASIWGGGYTF.

This chain joins TRBV20-1 and TRBJ2-1; the match to TRBD2 covers 10 bases. J gave up 7 bases and V 2 bases, and 8 bases lay outside the gene matches. The germline V gene encodes CDR1 DFQATT and CDR2 SNEGSKA (reference sequence). The CDR3 loop spans 15 amino acids. CDR3 residues: CSARTGQREGNEQFF. The CDR3 DNA reads as TGCAGTGCTAGAACCGGACAGCGGGAGGGGAATGAGCAGTTCTTC.

The chain recombines TRBV20-1 with TRBJ2-2; D is perhaps TRBD1 (5 bases). CDR3 length equals 12 residues. Between the trimmed V and J ends, which lost 4 bases and 6 bases, there was a span of 9 bases. Germline V lookup: CDR1 DFQATT, CDR2 SNEGSKA (reference sequence). The CDR3: CSATPGSGELFF. CDR3 in DNA: TGCAGTGCTACCCCAGGGTCCGGGGAGCTGTTTTTT.

There are many counts of this clonotype. The chain is built from TRBV6-2 or TRBV6-3 and TRBJ2-1; 10 bases line up with TRBD2. CDR3 length equals 15 residues. Losses at the gene ends were 4 bases for V and 6 bases for J; bases not matched to a gene: 6. Germline V gene data show CDR1 as MNHEY and CDR2 as SVGEGT. CDR3 loop: CASSSGTSEINEQFF. The DNA of the CDR3 is TGTGCCAGCAGTTCTGGGACTAGCGAAATCAATGAGCAGTTCTTC.

This chain links TRBV20-1 with TRBJ1-2; D remains ambiguous. The CDR3 is 11 amino acids. Germline CDR1 and CDR2: DFQATT and SNEGSKA (reference sequence). Trimming took 6 bases from V and 1 from J, leaving 6 bases between them. The CDR3 DNA reads as TGCAGTGCCGTATATAACTATGGCTACACCTTC. This gives the protein CSAVYNYGYTF.

The rearrangement joins TRBV29-1 to TRBJ1-2; D might be TRBD1 (6 bases). V was pared by 7 bases and J by 8 bases, with 14 bases between. Germline loops: CDR1 SQVTM, CDR2 ANQGSEA. The CDR3 spans 11 residues. For the CDR3, the DNA is TGCAGCGCTCCGGGACATAAAGGCTACACCTTC. This codes for CSAPGHKGYTF.

V is TRBV6-1 and J is TRBJ1-2, with unresolved D. The CDR3 has 14 amino acids. From germline, CDR1 is MNHNS and CDR2 SASEGT. Trimming stripped 3 bases from V and 6 bases from J, with 14 bases between. This CDR3 is CASSEWITSHGYTF. In nucleotides, the CDR3 is TGTGCCAGCAGTGAGTGGATTACTAGCCATGGCTACACCTTC.

This clonotype was counted a single time. The CDR3 region is CSAAWPNQNQPQHF. The CDR3 DNA sequence: TGCAGTGCTGCGTGGCCAAATCAAAATCAGCCCCAGCATTTT. The V gene is TRBV20-1, the J gene TRBJ1-5, with D unclear. The CDR3 covers 14 residues. Trimming left V 5 bases short and J 4 bases short, with 15 bases between. Germline CDR1 is DFQATT and CDR2 is SNEGSKA (reference sequence).

This clonotype was seen a handful of times. The chain has TRBV7-2 and TRBJ2-1; no clear D gene. The CDR3 has 11 amino acids. Germline lookup yields CDR1 SGHTA and CDR2 FQGNSA. This chain's CDR3 is CGSASYNEQFF. The DNA for the CDR3 is TGTGGGTCCGCCTCCTACAATGAGCAGTTCTTC.

The chain recombines TRBV2 with TRBJ2-7; D is unclear. The CDR3 runs to 14 residues. The germline V gene encodes CDR1 SNHLY and CDR2 FYNNEI. The V end lost 6 bases, the J end lost 0 bases, and 12 bases lay between the germline ends. This CDR3 is CASRPVVSSYEQYF. CDR3 bases: TGTGCCAGCAGGCCGGTAGTGAGCTCCTACGAGCAGTACTTC.

The table lists this clonotype with a few counts. V and J are TRBV6-6 and TRBJ2-7, with D perhaps given as TRBD1 or TRBD2 (5 bases each). The end of the DNA aligns better with TRBJ2-5, so the J call may be wrong. CDR1 and CDR2 from the germline V gene are MNHNY and SVGAGI (reference sequence). The CDR3 totals 14 residues. The CDR3 reads CASSYSRGAETQYF. CDR3 bases: TGTGCCAGCAGTTACTCTCGAGGGGCTGAGACCCAGTACTTC.

V gene TRBV5-5 combines with J gene TRBJ1-3; D unclear. The CDR3 contains 18 residues. Trimming pared 0 bases from V and 0 bases from J, leaving 16 bases between. Germline V gene data show CDR1 as SGHKS and CDR2 as YYEKEE (reference sequence). CDR3 amino acids: CASSLGSGTLISGNTIYF. The CDR3 DNA reads TGTGCCAGCAGCTTGGGGTCAGGCACACTAATCTCTGGAAACACCATATATTTT.

In its sample, this clonotype was seen a few times. The V call is TRBV18, the J call TRBJ2-7, with D tentatively TRBD1 (5 bases). V was clipped by 4 bases and J by 1 base, with 11 bases between them. Per the germline V gene, CDR1 is KGHSH and CDR2 is LQKENI. The CDR3 runs to 14 residues. CDR3 amino acids: CASSQAGQSYEQYF. The DNA for the CDR3 is TGTGCCAGCTCACAGGCAGGACAATCCTACGAGCAGTACTTC.

About this clonotype itself: Relative to the germline gene, one junction end is altered; a read error may explain this. The rearrangement links TRBV4-1 to TRBJ1-5; weak D call: TRBD1 (5 bases). Germline V gene lookup returns CDR1 MGHRA and CDR2 YSYEKL. This CDR3 region has 13 residues. CDR3 in DNA: TGCACCAGCAGCCAATATGGGGGACAGCCCCAGCATTTT. Its translation: CTSSQYGGQPQHF.

This clonotype was picked up a small number of times. The chain links TRBV6-6 to TRBJ2-3; unclear D gene. CDR3 length: 14 residues. V shed 6 bases and J shed 1 base, with 11 bases lying between them. Germline V gene data show CDR1 as MNHNY and CDR2 as SVGAGI (reference sequence). The CDR3 is CASRGKQGTDTQYF. CDR3 nucleotides: TGTGCCAGCAGGGGAAAGCAGGGCACAGATACGCAGTATTTT.

The chain carries TRBV5-1 and TRBJ1-5; D gene ambiguous. Looked up from germline, CDR1 is SGHRS and CDR2 is YFSETQ. The CDR3 sequence is 16 residues long. Trimming shortened V by 4 bases and J by 1 base, and 15 bases separated the two germline ends. The CDR3 DNA sequence: TGCGCCAGCAGCCCCTTTGGGAGGGCAAGCAATCAGCCCCAGCATTTT. It is translated as CASSPFGRASNQPQHF. Full variable domain (missing parts from reference TRBV5-1 and TRBJ1-5): KAGVTQTPRYLIKTRGQQVTLSCSPISGHRSVSWYQQTPGQGLQFLFEYFSETQRNKGNFPGRFSGRQFSNSRSEMNVSTLELGDSALYLCASSPFGRASNQPQHFGDGTRLSIL.

The table lists this clonotype with many counts. The rearrangement links TRBV20-1 to TRBJ2-3; TRBD1 is a possible D gene (5 bases). The length of the CDR3 is 12 residues. Trimming stripped 3 bases from V and 11 bases from J, with 15 bases between. CDR1 and CDR2 (germline): DFQATT, SNEGSKA (reference sequence). As DNA, the CDR3 is TGCAGTGCTAGCGCCGTGGGGCAGTTGCAGTATTTT. The encoded protein is CSASAVGQLQYF.

The table lists this clonotype with many counts. The chain is built from TRBV10-3 and TRBJ2-3, with D possibly matching TRBD1 (6 bases). Trimming left V 3 bases short and J 1 base short, with 11 bases between. This CDR3 has 15 residues. Germline CDR1 ENHRY, CDR2 SYGVKD. The chain's CDR3 is CAISDRSGGTDTQYF. The DNA of the CDR3 is TGTGCCATCAGTGATCGGTCAGGGGGCACAGATACGCAGTATTTT.

The V call is TRBV5-6, the J call TRBJ2-1; 7 positions match TRBD2. Germline-derived CDR1 and CDR2 are SGHDT and YYEEEE. This CDR3 spans 15 amino acids. V lost 1 base, J lost 4 bases, and 5 bases stayed unmatched. The CDR3 DNA sequence: TGTGCCAGCAGCTTGCCACCTAGCGGTTACAATGAGCAGTTCTTC. Translation gives CASSLPPSGYNEQFF.

The chain couples TRBV24-1 to TRBJ1-1, with a weak D call TRBD1 (5 bases). Trimming pared 1 base from V and 5 bases from J, leaving 7 bases between. There are 13 residues in the CDR3. Per the germline V gene, CDR1 is KGHDR and CDR2 is SFDVKD. The CDR3 bases are TGTGCCACCAGTGATTTTAGGGGAACTGAAGCTTTCTTT. Its translation is CATSDFRGTEAFF.

Ten or more counts support this clonotype. The genes are TRBV18 and TRBJ1-2; D is undetermined. Trimming shortened V by 2 bases and J by 2 bases, and 6 bases separated the two germline ends. CDR1 is KGHSH, CDR2 LQKENI, per germline. This CDR3 contains 13 residues. CDR3 sequence reads: CASSPGGNYGYTF. The CDR3 DNA reads as TGTGCCAGCTCACCAGGCGGGAACTATGGCTACACCTTC.

The chain couples TRBV11-2 to TRBJ2-3; TRBD2 might be the D (6 bases). V lost 5 bases, J lost 5 bases, and 20 bases lay in between. Germline-derived CDR1 and CDR2 are SGHAT and FQNNGV. The CDR3 has 16 amino acids. CDR3 DNA sequence: TGTGCCAGCAGCCGTCGTGGACTACCCGGAGTAGATACGCAGTATTTT. Its protein is CASSRRGLPGVDTQYF.

The chain employs TRBV20-1 and TRBJ1-2; D is possibly TRBD1 (5 bases). The CDR3 has 13 amino acids. The V end lost 4 bases, the J end lost 8 bases, and 17 bases lay between the germline ends. Germline V gives CDR1 DFQATT, CDR2 SNEGSKA (reference sequence). The CDR3 is CSAKVPGLWGYTF. The CDR3 DNA sequence: TGCAGTGCTAAGGTTCCAGGGCTGTGGGGCTACACCTTC.

The V call is TRBV9, the J call TRBJ2-6; no clear D gene. CDR3 length: 17 amino acids. Germline V gene lookup returns CDR1 SGDLS and CDR2 YYNGEE. V was clipped by 4 bases and J by 9 bases, with 23 bases between them. In DNA, the CDR3 is TGTGCCAGCAGCCCCGTGGGTTGGGCCAGGCTGGGCAACGTCCTGACTTTC. Protein: CASSPVGWARLGNVLTF. The whole variable domain, filled in from reference TRBV9 and TRBJ2-6, reads DSGVTQTPKHLITATGQRVTLRCSPRSGDLSVYWYQQSLDQGLQFLIQYYNGEERAKGNILERFSAQQFPDLHSELNLSSLELGDSALYFCASSPVGWARLGNVLTFGAGSRLTVL.

Of note for this clonotype: With a much larger clone just one base away, this may be a read error. This chain connects TRBV12-3 or TRBV12-4 to TRBJ2-5; D gene ambiguous. With 4 bases removed from V and 11 bases from J, the gap between germline ends came to 11 bases. CDR3 size: 11 residues. The CDR3 protein is CASSSHNEQYF. The CDR3 bases are TGTGCCAGCAGTTCCCACAATGAGCAGTACTTC.

The sample holds a few counts of this clonotype. This chain uses TRBV2 with TRBJ2-1; 7 bases are a match to TRBD2. The last part of the DNA fits TRBJ2-7 better; the J call may be wrong. The CDR3 has 14 residues. The germline gives CDR1 SNHLY, CDR2 FYNNEI. CDR3 sequence reads: CATGLAGPYNEQYF. The DNA of the CDR3 is TGTGCCACCGGTTTAGCGGGCCCCTACAATGAGCAGTACTTC.

This clonotype was seen only a few times. This may arise from a read error, as a much more abundant clone is one base away. The chain combines TRBV5-1 with TRBJ2-1; D remains unclear. The CDR3 extends over 13 amino acids. Trimming pared 5 bases from V and 9 bases from J, leaving 15 bases between. Germline V gene data show CDR1 as SGHRS and CDR2 as YFSETQ. The CDR3 DNA reads TGCGCCAGCAGAAGTGGTGGGGTTACTGAGCAGTTCTTC. It encodes CASRSGGVTEQFF.

This clonotype was seen a handful of times. J is TRBJ2-1 and V is TRBV5-1, with 9 nucleotides matching TRBD2. The CDR3 contains 15 residues. V trimming: 3 bases; J trimming: 4 bases; junction bases outside the gene matches: 5. Germline CDR1 SGHRS, CDR2 YFSETQ. The CDR3 reads CASSYSGGDYNEQFF. CDR3 DNA: TGCGCCAGCAGCTATAGCGGGGGAGATTACAATGAGCAGTTCTTC.